What follows are 4 T cell receptor beta chains derived from one specimen sequenced in a study of T cells after posttransplantation cyclophosphamide. This table comes from immunoSEQ multiplex PCR, and its TCRdb copy is limited to in-frame clones, with some not included. Among under 50,000 clones listed, around 90% were seen once. A marrow graft followed busulfan-fludarabine conditioning, with cyclophosphamide on days +3 and +4. The sample was PBMCs, taken around 67 days after allogeneic stem cell transplant with posttransplant cyclophosphamide. These receptors were obtained from a male patient over 55 who received an allogeneic stem cell transplant from a related donor and was CMV-positive. The graft donor may have given rise to some T cells.

The chain carries TRBV5-6 and TRBJ1-2; D is perhaps TRBD1 (6 bases). This CDR3 region has 13 residues. Deletions cut 0 bases from V and 7 bases from J, with 10 bases between. CDR1 and CDR2 (germline): SGHDT, YYEEEE. CDR3 coding DNA: TGTGCCAGCAGCTTGGGACAGGAAACTGGCTACACCTTC. Translated, it gives CASSLGQETGYTF.

The genes are TRBV30 and TRBJ2-1; D perhaps matches TRBD2 (5 bases). This CDR3 has 15 residues. V shed 5 bases and J shed 4 bases, with 18 bases lying between them. Germline V gene sequence: CDR1 GTSNPN, CDR2 SVGIG (reference sequence). CDR3 protein: CAWDGLEWAYNEQFF. The CDR3 coding sequence is TGTGCCTGGGATGGACTCGAGTGGGCATACAATGAGCAGTTCTTC.

The chain has TRBV7-9 and TRBJ1-5; D ambiguous. The V gene's germline CDR1 is SEHNR and CDR2 FQNEAQ (reference sequence). V lost 5 bases, J lost 0 bases, and 8 bases lay in between. This CDR3 comprises 14 residues. CDR3: CASSPSGSNQPQHF. The CDR3 DNA reads TGTGCCAGCAGCCCCTCAGGTAGCAATCAGCCCCAGCATTTT.

The chain combines TRBV6-5 with TRBJ1-2; 8 nucleotides match TRBD1. CDR3 length equals 16 residues. With 0 bases clipped from V and 5 bases from J, the junction kept 8 bases outside the gene matches. CDR1 and CDR2 from the germline V gene are MNHEY and SVGAGI. The CDR3 DNA sequence: TGTGCCAGCAGTTACTCGACGGCCAGGACAGGGTATGGCTACACCTTC. It yields the protein CASSYSTARTGYGYTF.